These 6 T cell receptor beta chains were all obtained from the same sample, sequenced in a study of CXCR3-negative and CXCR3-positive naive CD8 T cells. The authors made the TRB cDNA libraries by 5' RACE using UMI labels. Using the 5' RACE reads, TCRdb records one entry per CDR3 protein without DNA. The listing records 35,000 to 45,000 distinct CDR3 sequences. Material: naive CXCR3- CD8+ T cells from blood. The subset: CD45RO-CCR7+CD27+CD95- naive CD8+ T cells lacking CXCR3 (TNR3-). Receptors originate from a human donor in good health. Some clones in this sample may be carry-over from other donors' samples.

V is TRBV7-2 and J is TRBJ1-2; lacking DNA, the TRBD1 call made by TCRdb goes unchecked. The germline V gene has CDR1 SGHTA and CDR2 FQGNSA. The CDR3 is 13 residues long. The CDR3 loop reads CASSLGQLYGYTF.

Here the CDR3 reads CASSQGGNPYEQYF. The V gene is TRBV14, the J gene TRBJ2-7; TCRdb calls TRBD2, which cannot be checked without DNA. Germline CDR1 SGHDN, CDR2 FVKESK. The CDR3 extends over 14 amino acids.

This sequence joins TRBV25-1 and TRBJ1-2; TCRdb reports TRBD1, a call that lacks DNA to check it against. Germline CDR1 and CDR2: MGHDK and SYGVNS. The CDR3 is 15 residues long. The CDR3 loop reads CASSGTGTDFYGYTF.

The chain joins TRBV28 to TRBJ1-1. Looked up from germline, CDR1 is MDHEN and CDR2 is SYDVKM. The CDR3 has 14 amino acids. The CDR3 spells CASSFRGAGTEAFF.

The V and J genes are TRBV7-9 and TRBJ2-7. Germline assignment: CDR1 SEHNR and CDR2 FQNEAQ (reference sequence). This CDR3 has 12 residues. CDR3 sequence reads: CASSLDFYEQYF.

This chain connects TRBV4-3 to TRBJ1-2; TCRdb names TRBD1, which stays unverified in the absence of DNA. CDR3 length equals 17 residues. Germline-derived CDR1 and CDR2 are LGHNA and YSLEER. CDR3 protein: CASSQALKTGLEDGYTF.